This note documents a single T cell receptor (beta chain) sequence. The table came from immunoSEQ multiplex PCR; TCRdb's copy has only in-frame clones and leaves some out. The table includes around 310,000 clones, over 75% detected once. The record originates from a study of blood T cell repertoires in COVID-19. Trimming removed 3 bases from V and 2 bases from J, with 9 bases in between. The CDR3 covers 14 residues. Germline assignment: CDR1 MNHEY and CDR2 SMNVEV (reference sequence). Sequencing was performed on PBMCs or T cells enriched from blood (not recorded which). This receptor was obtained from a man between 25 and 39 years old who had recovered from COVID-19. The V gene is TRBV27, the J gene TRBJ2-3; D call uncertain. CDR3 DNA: TGTGCCAGCAGTTTGAACTACCCCACAGATACGCAGTATTTT. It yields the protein CASSLNYPTDTQYF.